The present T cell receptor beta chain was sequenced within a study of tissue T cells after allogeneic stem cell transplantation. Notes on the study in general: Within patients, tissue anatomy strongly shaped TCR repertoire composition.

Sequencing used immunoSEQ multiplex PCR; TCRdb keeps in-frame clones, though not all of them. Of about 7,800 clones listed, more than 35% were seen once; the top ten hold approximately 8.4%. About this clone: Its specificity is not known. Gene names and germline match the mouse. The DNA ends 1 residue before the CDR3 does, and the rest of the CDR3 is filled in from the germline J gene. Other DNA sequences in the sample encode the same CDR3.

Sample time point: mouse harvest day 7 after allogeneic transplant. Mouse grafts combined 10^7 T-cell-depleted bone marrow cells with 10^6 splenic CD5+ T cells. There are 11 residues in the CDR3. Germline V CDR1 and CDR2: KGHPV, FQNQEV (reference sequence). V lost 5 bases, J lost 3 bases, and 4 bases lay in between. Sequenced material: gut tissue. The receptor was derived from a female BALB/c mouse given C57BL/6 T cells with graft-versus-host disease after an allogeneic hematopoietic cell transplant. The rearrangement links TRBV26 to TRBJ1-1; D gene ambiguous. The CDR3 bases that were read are TGTGCCAGCAGTTTATACACAGAAGTCTTC. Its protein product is CASSLYTEVF. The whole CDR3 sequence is CASSLYTEVFF. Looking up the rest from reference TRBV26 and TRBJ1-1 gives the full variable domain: NSKVIQTPRYLVKGQGQKAKMRCIPEKGHPVVFWYQQNKNNEFKFLINFQNQEVLQQIDMTEKRFSAECPSNSPCSLEIQSSEAGDSALYLCASSLYTEVFFGKGTRLTVV.